These 24 T cell receptor beta chains came from one sample sequenced in a study of T cells after somatic rescue of genetic block. The protocol was immunoSEQ multiplex PCR, while the TCRdb copy is restricted to in-frame clones and leaves out a portion. The sample contains about 67,000 clones, around 90% of which appear only once. Source material: peripheral blood mononuclear cells (PBMCs). These receptors all come from a man between 35 and 55 years old.

This sequence joins TRBV10-3 and TRBJ2-7; maybe TRBD1 (5 bases). V dropped 2 bases and J dropped 6 bases, with 14 bases sitting between them. The CDR3 sequence is 14 residues long. Germline lookup yields CDR1 ENHRY and CDR2 SYGVKD. CDR3 amino acids: CAISEVQGSGEQYF. In DNA form, the CDR3 reads TGTGCCATCAGTGAGGTTCAGGGATCGGGCGAGCAGTACTTC.

The V call is TRBV25-1, the J call TRBJ1-3, with D hard to call. Per germline, CDR1 MGHDK and CDR2 SYGVNS. The CDR3 has 16 amino acids. Trimming pared 1 base from V and 1 base from J, leaving 11 bases between. This CDR3 is CASSELLGWSGNTIYF. For the CDR3, the DNA is TGTGCCAGCAGTGAATTGTTAGGATGGTCTGGAAACACCATATATTTT.

This clone appeared a single time. This chain connects TRBV19 to TRBJ1-3; 10 nucleotides match TRBD1. V was clipped by 6 bases and J by 7 bases; unmatched bases: 6. The CDR3 has 14 residues. The germline V gene encodes CDR1 LNHDA and CDR2 SQIVND (reference sequence). The CDR3 here is CASRGQGFWNTIYF. CDR3 DNA sequence: TGTGCCAGTAGGGGACAGGGGTTTTGGAACACCATATATTTT.

The chain recombines TRBV7-2 with TRBJ2-1; TRBD2 aligns across 9 bases. There are 15 residues in the CDR3. V trimming: 2 bases; J trimming: 6 bases; junction bases outside the gene matches: 5. The germline CDR1 and CDR2 sequences are SGHTA and FQGNSA. The CDR3 DNA follows: TGTGCCAGCAGCTTACTTCGCGGGGGGGCCAATGAGCAGTTCTTC. Translated, it gives CASSLLRGGANEQFF.

The gene calls are TRBV28 and TRBJ2-7; possibly TRBD1 for D (6 bases). The CDR3 covers 13 residues. V dropped 5 bases and J dropped 0 bases, with 8 bases sitting between them. The germline V gene has CDR1 MDHEN and CDR2 SYDVKM. The CDR3: CASSTGISYEQYF. CDR3 nucleotide sequence: TGTGCCAGCAGTACAGGGATCTCCTACGAGCAGTACTTC.

CDR3 region: CAIRDGYTEAFF. The CDR3 bases are TGTGCCATCAGGGACGGATACACTGAAGCTTTCTTT. The chain has TRBV10-3 and TRBJ1-1; no reliable D call. Trimming pared 6 bases from V and 3 bases from J, leaving 8 bases between. CDR3 length equals 12 residues. Germline CDR1 ENHRY, CDR2 SYGVKD.

This clone turned up a few times. The rearrangement uses TRBV14 and TRBJ2-3; possibly TRBD1 or TRBD2 for D (5 bases each). Germline CDR1 and CDR2: SGHDN and FVKESK. Trimming shortened V by 1 base and J by 3 bases, and 11 bases separated the two germline ends. The CDR3 totals 15 residues. CDR3 in amino acids: CASSQGAWGTDTQYF. The CDR3 nucleotides are TGTGCCAGCAGCCAAGGTGCATGGGGGACAGATACGCAGTATTTT.

J is TRBJ1-1 and V is TRBV19, with 7 bases fitting TRBD1. This CDR3 spans 13 amino acids. Looked up from germline, CDR1 is LNHDA and CDR2 is SQIVND (reference sequence). J was trimmed by 4 bases and V by 4 bases; bases with no gene match: 3. The DNA of the CDR3 is TGTGCCAGTAGTAACAGGGGTAGCACTGAAGCTTTCTTT. It translates to CASSNRGSTEAFF.

DNA for the CDR3: TGCAGCGTACAGGGAGAGGGAGAGACCCAGTACTTC. Protein: CSVQGEGETQYF. V usage is TRBV29-1 and J usage is TRBJ2-5; D is perhaps TRBD1 (6 bases). The CDR3 covers 12 residues. V was pared by 6 bases and J by 4 bases, with 12 bases between. Germline CDR1 SQVTM, CDR2 ANQGSEA.

The chain couples TRBV5-8 to TRBJ1-4; 7 nucleotides agree with TRBD1. CDR3 length: 15 residues. Looked up from germline, CDR1 is SGHTS and CDR2 is YDEGEE. Losses at the gene ends were 4 bases for V and 8 bases for J; bases not matched to a gene: 11. The CDR3 loop is CASSPTQGEGEKLFF. CDR3 nucleotide sequence: TGTGCCAGCAGCCCAACCCAGGGGGAAGGGGAAAAACTGTTTTTT.

The chain joins TRBV27 to TRBJ1-5; no firm D call. V dropped 4 bases and J dropped 0 bases, with 4 bases sitting between them. CDR1 is MNHEY and CDR2 is SMNVEV in the germline V gene (reference sequence). The CDR3 has 13 residues. The CDR3 sequence: CASSYYSNQPQHF. CDR3 coding DNA: TGTGCCAGCAGTTACTATAGCAATCAGCCCCAGCATTTT.

The V and J genes are TRBV7-3 and TRBJ2-1; D is uncertain. CDR3 length: 16 residues. Trimming stripped 0 bases from V and 5 bases from J, with 14 bases between. Germline assignment: CDR1 SGHTA and CDR2 FQGTGA. For the CDR3, the DNA is TGTGCCAGCAGCTTAACGTTGAGCGCAGACGACAATGAGCAGTTCTTC. It yields the protein CASSLTLSADDNEQFF.

The chain carries TRBV11-2 and TRBJ1-4, with TRBD1 matching 8 bases. CDR1 and CDR2 (germline): SGHAT, FQNNGV. The CDR3 consists of 17 residues. V lost 5 bases to trimming and J lost 0 bases; unmatched junction nucleotides: 8. The CDR3 here is CASSKPGQVSTNEKLFF. The CDR3 nucleotides are TGTGCCAGCAGCAAACCGGGACAGGTCTCAACTAATGAAAAACTGTTTTTT.

This rearrangement joins TRBV4-1 to TRBJ2-7; D is perhaps TRBD1 (6 bases). The CDR3 spans 17 residues. V lost 3 bases, J lost 7 bases, and 25 bases lay in between. From germline, CDR1 is MGHRA and CDR2 YSYEKL. The CDR3 spells CASSQPGQIGRTGEQYF. CDR3 in DNA: TGCGCCAGCAGCCAGCCCGGACAGATAGGAAGGACTGGGGAGCAGTACTTC.

The gene calls are TRBV25-1 and TRBJ2-2; possible D gene TRBD2, 6 bases. The V end lost 4 bases, the J end lost 3 bases, and 9 bases lay between the germline ends. The CDR3 consists of 14 residues. The germline CDR1 and CDR2 sequences are MGHDK and SYGVNS. The CDR3 DNA reads as TGTGCCAGCAGTGTTCTAGCGTACACCGGGGAGCTGTTTTTT. It translates to CASSVLAYTGELFF.

The chain joins TRBV7-9 to TRBJ2-1, with D maybe TRBD1 (5 bases). The CDR3 is 16 residues long. With 5 bases removed from V and 7 bases from J, the gap between germline ends came to 21 bases. The germline CDR1 and CDR2 sequences are SEHNR and FQNEAQ (reference sequence). The CDR3 region is CASSRGPALRRNEQFF. DNA of the CDR3: TGTGCCAGCAGCAGGGGTCCGGCCCTCAGGCGGAATGAGCAGTTCTTC.

The genes are TRBV12-5 and TRBJ1-1; D possibly corresponds to TRBD1 (6 bases). Germline V gives CDR1 LGHNT, CDR2 FRNRAP. V lost 1 base to trimming and J lost 7 bases, with 7 bases between them. This CDR3 contains 12 residues. CDR3 nucleotide sequence: TGTGCTAGTGGTTTGGAACAGGGTGAAGCTTTCTTT. Amino acids: CASGLEQGEAFF.

This clone has a handful of counts. This chain uses TRBV5-5 with TRBJ1-2; maybe TRBD1 (6 bases). V was trimmed by 4 bases and J by 4 bases, leaving 17 bases between them. The CDR3 has 15 residues. Germline CDR1 is SGHKS and CDR2 is YYEKEE (reference sequence). The CDR3 DNA reads as TGTGCCAGCAGCGAAGGGACAACTCTCTTCTATGGCTACACCTTC. Protein: CASSEGTTLFYGYTF. Using reference TRBV5-5 and TRBJ1-2 for the parts outside the CDR3, the full variable domain is DAGVTQSPTHLIKTRGQQVTLRCSPISGHKSVSWYQQVLGQGPQFIFQYYEKEERGRGNFPDRFSARQFPNYSSELNVNALLLGDSALYLCASSEGTTLFYGYTFGSGTRLTVV.

The rearrangement uses TRBV13 and TRBJ1-5, with a tentative D call TRBD1 (5 bases). Germline V gene lookup returns CDR1 PRHDT and CDR2 FYEKMQ (reference sequence). The ends were cut back, 2 bases at V and 2 bases at J, with 13 bases in the middle. The CDR3 runs 16 residues. The CDR3 DNA is TGTGCCAGCAGCTTATGGGGCACTGACGGCAATCAGCCCCAGCATTTT. Translated, it gives CASSLWGTDGNQPQHF.

The genes are TRBV27 and TRBJ2-3, with D possibly being TRBD2 (5 bases). With 5 bases removed from V and 10 bases from J, the gap between germline ends came to 16 bases. The CDR3 has 13 residues. CDR1 is MNHEY, CDR2 SMNVEV, per germline (reference sequence). CDR3 protein: CASSGVREGAQYF. CDR3 nucleotides: TGTGCCAGCAGTGGAGTTCGAGAGGGCGCGCAGTATTTT.

The V gene is TRBV19, the J gene TRBJ1-2, with D unresolved. The CDR3 is 13 amino acids. V was shortened by 3 bases and J by 5 bases, with 10 bases between the two germline ends. The germline V gene encodes CDR1 LNHDA and CDR2 SQIVND (reference sequence). CDR3: CASSIDKFYGYTF. The CDR3, as DNA: TGTGCCAGTAGTATTGACAAGTTTTATGGCTACACCTTC.

With respect to this clone: The junction and the germline gene differ at one end; a read error may be behind it. V and J are TRBV4-1 and TRBJ1-5, with TRBD1 as a possible D gene (6 bases). Germline V gene data show CDR1 as MGHRA and CDR2 as YSYEKL. This CDR3 contains 15 residues. CDR3 region: CASSKDRGINQPQHF. DNA for the CDR3: TGCGCCAGCAGCAAAGATAGGGGGATCAATCAGCCCCAGCATTTT.

This rearrangement joins TRBV18 to TRBJ2-5; D might be TRBD1 or TRBD2, each matching 5 bases. V lost 4 bases to trimming and J lost 5 bases, with 17 bases between them. This CDR3 is built from 15 residues. Germline CDR1 KGHSH, CDR2 LQKENI. The DNA for the CDR3 is TGTGCCAGCTCACTCGGGACGGCAACTGGGGAGACCCAGTACTTC. It specifies CASSLGTATGETQYF.

This clone appeared a single time. The chain has TRBV11-2 and TRBJ1-2; perhaps TRBD1 as D (6 bases). In germline, CDR1 is SGHAT, CDR2 FQNNGV. V lost 6 bases and J lost 8, with 16 bases in between. There are 13 residues in the CDR3. The DNA for the CDR3 is TGTGCCAGCAGTTTACAGGGAAATTTAGGCTACACCTTC. This translates into CASSLQGNLGYTF.